Listed below are T cell receptor beta chains from one sample, sequenced in a study of blood T cell dynamics during melanoma immunotherapy. Using immunoSEQ multiplex PCR, the repertoire was profiled, and TCRdb retains in-frame clones only, with some absent. The sample records 20,000 to 30,000 clones, roughly 89% being singletons. The material was blood, obtained from a patient treated with checkpoint blockade. Source of these receptors: a human donor with melanoma. The CDR3 runs from the conserved cysteine through the conserved F or W. Each record gives: J gene, D gene, V gene, clone size, CDR3 DNA, CDR3 protein. D genes are given only for firm matches. Clone size appears in some rows only: once, few, many, or a class for an expanded clone.

>TRBJ2-7|TRBD1|TRBV2|.
TGTGCCAGCAGTGAAGCGCGACAGGGCTACGAGCAGTACTTC
CASSEARQGYEQYF
>TRBJ2-1|.|TRBV5-1|once
TGCGCCAGCAGCCCAGGGCTGGGGTCCTACAATGAGCAGTTCTTC
CASSPGLGSYNEQFF
>TRBJ2-2|.|TRBV2|.
TGTGCCAGCACTTGGGAGAACACCGGGGAGCTGTTTTTT
CASTWENTGELFF
>TRBJ2-3|.|TRBV9|once
TGTGCCAGCAGCCTCAACTCGGATACGCAGTATTTT
CASSLNSDTQYF
>TRBJ2-1|.|TRBV19|.
TGTGCCAGTAGTAGGGACCGAAGCTCCTACAATGAGCAGTTCTTC
CASSRDRSSYNEQFF
>TRBJ2-7|TRBD2|TRBV2|.
TGTGCCAGCAGTGCGAGACTAGCGCGACCCGACGAGCAGTACTTC
CASSARLARPDEQYF
>TRBJ1-6|.|TRBV7-3|few
TGTGCCAGCAGCTTATGGGGTGTGGCTTCACCCCTCCACTTT
CASSLWGVASPLHF
>TRBJ2-1|.|TRBV7-8|.
TGTGCCAGCAGAACGGGCAGATACAATGAGCAGTTCTTC
CASRTGRYNEQFF
>TRBJ2-2|TRBD2|TRBV4-2|.
TGTGCCAGCAGTTGGTCCGGGACTAGCGGTGGGGAGCTGTTTTTT
CASSWSGTSGGELFF
>TRBJ2-5|.|TRBV7-2|.
TGTGCCAGCAGCCCTCTGGGACGGCAAGAGACCCAGTACTTC
CASSPLGRQETQYF
>TRBJ2-7|.|TRBV6-7|.
TGTGCCAGCAGTTACTGCGGGACCCCCTACGAGCAGTACTTC
CASSYCGTPYEQYF
>TRBJ2-1|TRBD2|TRBV14|.
TGTGCCAGCAGCGTTCTAGCGGGAGGGCCAAGCGATGAGCAGTTCTTC
CASSVLAGGPSDEQFF
>TRBJ2-1|TRBD2|TRBV5-1|.
TGCGCCAGCAGCCGAGGGACTAGCGGGGTCAATGAGCAGTTCTTC
CASSRGTSGVNEQFF
>TRBJ2-1|TRBD2|TRBV28|.
TGTGCCAGCAGCCGCCGGGGAGGTAGCGGGTACAATGAGCAGTTCTTC
CASSRRGGSGYNEQFF
>TRBJ1-2|TRBD1|TRBV7-2|.
TGTGCCAGCAGCCTCGGACAGGGAAGGTATGGCTACACCTTC
CASSLGQGRYGYTF
>TRBJ1-1|.|TRBV27|.
TGTGCCAGCAGTAGCGGGGGGCGAGGCACTGAAGCTTTCTTT
CASSSGGRGTEAFF
>TRBJ2-7|.|TRBV5-4|.
TGTGCCAGCAGCCTGGAGGGGTGGGGCGAGCAGTACTTC
CASSLEGWGEQYF
>TRBJ1-2|.|TRBV27|.
TGTGCCAGCAGCCTTGGGCCAACTAACTATGGCTACACCTTC
CASSLGPTNYGYTF
>TRBJ1-5|TRBD1|TRBV28|few
TGTGCCAGCAGTTCCTCGACAGGGAATCAGCCCCAGCATTTT
CASSSSTGNQPQHF
>TRBJ2-1|TRBD2|TRBV7-6|.
TGTGCCAGCAGCTTAGCGGGGACTAGTTCCTACAATGAGCAGTTCTTC
CASSLAGTSSYNEQFF
>TRBJ1-5|.|TRBV19|.
TGTGCCAGTAGTATCGGGCAGGGGTTCAACAATCAGCCCCAGCATTTT
CASSIGQGFNNQPQHF
>TRBJ2-1|.|TRBV5-1|.
TGCGCCAGCAGCTTGGAACCGAACTCCTACAATGAGCAGTTCTTC
CASSLEPNSYNEQFF
>TRBJ1-3|.|TRBV15|.
TGTGCCACCAGCAGGCGGACCGCCTCTGGAAACACCATATATTTT
CATSRRTASGNTIYF
>TRBJ2-7|TRBD1|TRBV5-1|.
TGCGCCAGCAGCCCGCCGGGACAGGGCCCCTACGAGCAGTACTTC
CASSPPGQGPYEQYF
>TRBJ2-3|TRBD2|TRBV5-1|.
TGCGCCAGCAGCTTGGCCCCGTTAGCGGGAGGCCCGGTAACAGATACGCAGTATTTT
CASSLAPLAGGPVTDTQYF
>TRBJ1-4|.|TRBV15|.
TGTGCCACCAGCACCCGGGACACGGCAAGAAAACTGTTTTTT
CATSTRDTARKLFF
>TRBJ1-5|.|TRBV6-4|.
TGTGCCAGCAGTGAAGCGGATAATCAGCCCCAGCATTTT
CASSEADNQPQHF
>TRBJ2-7|TRBD2|TRBV10-2|.
TGCGCCAGCAGTGAGTCGGCAGCGGGAGCTTACGAGCAGTACTTC
CASSESAAGAYEQYF
>TRBJ2-1|.|TRBV11-2|.
TGTGCCAGCAGCTTAGCTGGCTCCTACAATGAGCAGTTCTTC
CASSLAGSYNEQFF
>TRBJ1-4|TRBD1|TRBV19|.
TGTGCCAGTGGGACAGGGGTAAGAGAAAAACTGTTTTTT
CASGTGVREKLFF
>TRBJ2-5|.|TRBV6-1|.
TGTGCCAGCAGTGAAGCGTCGGCAGGTATTGCAGAGACCCAGTACTTC
CASSEASAGIAETQYF
>TRBJ2-3|TRBD2|TRBV2|.
TGTGCCAGCATTGACGGGAGGGTGGGAGATACGCAGTATTTT
CASIDGRVGDTQYF
>TRBJ1-3|.|TRBV15|.
TGTGCCACCAGCGCCCGGCCTCTTCTGGGGGCAAACACCATATATTTT
CATSARPLLGANTIYF
>TRBJ2-2|TRBD1|TRBV5-6|.
TGTGCCAGCAGCTTTCAACAGGGGGCTTACACCGGGGAGCTGTTTTTT
CASSFQQGAYTGELFF
>TRBJ1-5|TRBD1|TRBV2|.
TGTGCCAGCAGTGACGCCGGGACAGGGGGCGATCAGCCCCAGCATTTT
CASSDAGTGGDQPQHF
>TRBJ2-3|.|TRBV10-1|.
TGCGCCAGCAGTGAGTCAGTCGGCGTCGGAAGCACAGATACGCAGTATTTT
CASSESVGVGSTDTQYF
>TRBJ1-6|.|TRBV7-6|.
TGTGCCAGCAGCTTAACCCTCCAGGGCCATAATTCACCCCTCCACTTT
CASSLTLQGHNSPLHF
>TRBJ1-2|.|TRBV28|.
TGTGCCATCCAGGGCCAGAGGGGTTCTCGAGGCTACACCTTC
CAIQGQRGSRGYTF
>TRBJ2-5|.|TRBV2|.
TGTGCCAGCAGCGGTCGGGCAATGGGACCGCGATCAAGATCAGAGACCCAGTACTTC
CASSGRAMGPRSRSETQYF
>TRBJ2-7|.|TRBV6-5|.
TGTGCCAGCAGTTACGTCCAGGGGTCCCCCCTCGAGCAGTACTTC
CASSYVQGSPLEQYF
>TRBJ1-1|TRBD1|TRBV11-2|.
TGTGCCAGCAGTCAGACAGGGGTAGGAACTGAAGCTTTCTTT
CASSQTGVGTEAFF
>TRBJ2-3|.|TRBV19|.
TGTGCCAGTAGTCCCGGCCAGGGGGCTGGGTCGTGGGGGGGAGATACGCAGTATTTT
CASSPGQGAGSWGGDTQYF
>TRBJ2-7|TRBD1|TRBV2|.
TGTGCCAGCGCGGACAGGGGAGGAGGCTACGAGCAGTACTTC
CASADRGGGYEQYF
>TRBJ2-7|.|TRBV28|.
TGTGCCAGCAGTGCGTACGTCAGGGGTGACTACGAGCAGTACTTC
CASSAYVRGDYEQYF
>TRBJ2-7|TRBD1|TRBV5-4|few
TGTGCCAGCAGCTCTTGGGACAGGGTAACCTACGAGCAGTACTTC
CASSSWDRVTYEQYF
>TRBJ2-3|.|TRBV7-6|.
TGTGCCAGCAGCCTCGAAAGGGTTACAGATACGCAGTATTTT
CASSLERVTDTQYF
>TRBJ1-5|.|TRBV6-8|.
TGTGCCAGCAACTTATGTAGCAGAAATCAGCCCCAGCATTTT
CASNLCSRNQPQHF
>TRBJ2-3|.|TRBV27|.
TGTGCCAGCAGATCCCTCCAAGCGGATACGCAGTATTTT
CASRSLQADTQYF
>TRBJ1-5|.|TRBV28|.
TGTGCCAGCAGTTCCTCCGGGTCCGGGGGCAATCAGCCCCAGCATTTT
CASSSSGSGGNQPQHF
>TRBJ2-1|.|TRBV9|.
TGTGCCAGCAGCGTAGGCGATAAGTACAATGAGCAGTTCTTC
CASSVGDKYNEQFF
>TRBJ2-7|.|TRBV2|.
TGTGCCAGCAGGCCCAGGTGGGACGAGCAGTACTTC
CASRPRWDEQYF
>TRBJ2-6|.|TRBV2|.
TGTGCCAGCAGGGCTGGGGCCAACGTCCTGACTTTC
CASRAGANVLTF
>TRBJ1-3|.|TRBV9|.
TGTGCCAGCAGCGTAGCCACAGGGACGAAAGGAAACACCATATATTTT
CASSVATGTKGNTIYF
>TRBJ2-7|.|TRBV7-3|.
TGTGCCAGCAGCTTGTGGGGAGTTGTGAACGAGCAGTACTTC
CASSLWGVVNEQYF
>TRBJ2-1|TRBD2|TRBV29-1|.
TGCAGCGTCCAGGCCCTTAGCGGAGTGGGTCCCAGCGGGGGCAATGAGCAGTTCTTC
CSVQALSGVGPSGGNEQFF
>TRBJ2-7|.|TRBV7-8|.
TGTGCCAGCAGCTTAAGGTTAGGTGGAGGTAGCGACGAGCAGTACTTC
CASSLRLGGGSDEQYF
>TRBJ2-1|TRBD2|TRBV6-4|.
TGTGCCAGCAGTGTCATAAGCGGGGGGCCCTACAATGAGCAGTTCTTC
CASSVISGGPYNEQFF
>TRBJ2-1|TRBD2|TRBV15|.
TGTGCCACCAGCCGTACCGGGAGCGGGAGGAAGAATGAGCAGTTCTTC
CATSRTGSGRKNEQFF